Sequencing of this T cell receptor (beta chain) was carried out in a study of blood T cell repertoires in COVID-19. Across the whole study: Acute-phase and convalescent COVID-19 samples originated in the United States, Italy and Spain.

As handled by the study authors: Reference gene primers were amplified, and this amplification served to estimate nucleated cell counts. Using immunoSEQ multiplex PCR, the repertoire was profiled, and TCRdb retains in-frame clones only, with some absent. The V and J calls and clone size come from that table; D and trimming were worked out from the DNA. The repertoire includes 160,000 or so clones, about 80% of them detected once, and about 8% sits in the top ten. Specimen: peripheral blood. The clonotype originates from a woman in her 70s with acute or convalescent COVID-19.

The DNA of the CDR3 is TGTGCCAGCAGCTACAGACTAGCGGGAGGGCTAGGGGATACGCAGTATTTT. Translated, it gives CASSYRLAGGLGDTQYF. The V gene is TRBV9, the J gene TRBJ2-3, with 14 bases fitting TRBD2. Germline assignment: CDR1 SGDLS and CDR2 YYNGEE. Germline trimming cut 4 bases from V and 6 bases from J; bases unmatched to any gene: 10. The CDR3 is made up of 17 amino acids. The entire variable domain, with the rest obtained from reference TRBV9 and TRBJ2-3, is as follows: DSGVTQTPKHLITATGQRVTLRCSPRSGDLSVYWYQQSLDQGLQFLIQYYNGEERAKGNILERFSAQQFPDLHSELNLSSLELGDSALYFCASSYRLAGGLGDTQYFGPGTRLTVL.